These 29 T cell receptor beta chains share one sample of origin, sequenced in a study of neurological immune-mediated disorders. TCRdb redid the calling of the 5' RACE reads with MiXCR, one entry per CDR3 protein. The repertoire holds 50,000 or so distinct CDR3 sequences, with more than 3% as singletons. The specimen was PBMCs. The source of these receptors is a man under 40 with multiple sclerosis.

This clonotype was observed many times. The rearrangement joins TRBV3-1 to TRBJ2-3, with 7 bases matching TRBD2. This CDR3 is 17 amino acids long. J lost 0 bases, V lost 3 bases, and 9 bases had no gene match. Germline lookup yields CDR1 LGHDT and CDR2 YNNKEL (reference sequence). The CDR3 DNA reads as TGTGCCAGCAGCCACGGGCACTCGCGGGAGAGCACAGATACGCAGTATTTT. This encodes CASSHGHSRESTDTQYF.

In this sample, this clonotype turned up many times. The genes are TRBV6-5 and TRBJ1-6; D possibly corresponds to TRBD1 (5 bases). The CDR3 loop spans 14 amino acids. Germline V CDR1 and CDR2: MNHEY, SVGAGI. Trimming shortened V by 2 bases and J by 10 bases, and 12 bases separated the two germline ends. The CDR3 nucleotides are TGTGCCAGCAGTTACAGTAGGGGCATCTCACCCCTCCACTTT. Translation: CASSYSRGISPLHF.

The gene calls are TRBV3-1 and TRBJ2-5; no clear D gene. The DNA end favors TRBJ2-4, so the J call may be wrong. The germline V gene encodes CDR1 LGHDT and CDR2 YNNKEL (reference sequence). The CDR3 is made up of 12 amino acids. The CDR3 loop reads CASSQDQIIQYF. CDR3 DNA sequence: TGTGCCAGCAGCCAAGATCAAATCATTCAGTACTTC.

This clonotype was observed many times. The chain couples TRBV5-1 to TRBJ1-1; D uncertain. The V gene lost 5 bases and the J gene lost 1 base, with 12 bases spanning the gap. The germline CDR1 and CDR2 sequences are SGHRS and YFSETQ. The CDR3 is 14 residues long. The CDR3 here is CASRTDAGNTEAFF. The CDR3 DNA is TGCGCCAGCAGGACCGACGCGGGGAACACTGAAGCTTTCTTT.

This clonotype has a count of ten or more. V usage is TRBV9 and J usage is TRBJ1-1, with TRBD1 as a possible D gene (5 bases). Looked up from germline, CDR1 is SGDLS and CDR2 is YYNGEE. The CDR3 runs to 14 residues. V was pared by 3 bases and J by 1 base, with 10 bases between. The CDR3 sequence: CASSASRGNTEAFF. DNA for the CDR3: TGTGCCAGCAGCGCCTCAAGGGGGAACACTGAAGCTTTCTTT.

This clonotype was observed at least ten times. J is TRBJ2-3 and V is TRBV10-2, with a weak D call TRBD1 (6 bases). The CDR3 sequence is 13 residues long. Deletions cut 7 bases from V and 5 bases from J, with 13 bases between. Looked up from germline, CDR1 is WSHSY and CDR2 is SAAADI. CDR3 in DNA: TGCGCCAGCATCGGGACACGTGGAGATACGCAGTATTTT. Its protein is CASIGTRGDTQYF.

This clonotype was counted at least ten times. The chain uses TRBV28 and TRBJ1-4; 8 nucleotides match TRBD1. J was trimmed by 5 bases and V by 6 bases; bases with no gene match: 8. The CDR3 is made up of 15 amino acids. Germline V gene data show CDR1 as MDHEN and CDR2 as SYDVKM. CDR3 DNA: TGTGCCAGCAGGGCGAGCCAGGGGGCGAATGAAAAACTGTTTTTT. Protein product: CASRASQGANEKLFF.

Worth noting for this clonotype: A much more abundant neighbour one base away suggests this may be a read error. The genes are TRBV20-1 and TRBJ2-3, with TRBD2 matching 9 bases. The CDR3 consists of 14 residues. CDR1 is DFQATT and CDR2 is SNEGSKA in the germline V gene (reference sequence). V lost 8 bases to trimming and J lost 0 bases; unmatched junction nucleotides: 6. The DNA for the CDR3 is TGCAGTACTGAAAGCGGGGGGAGCACAGATACGCAGTATTTT. This gives the protein CSTESGGSTDTQYF.

This clonotype came up many times. The chain is built from TRBV6-5 and TRBJ2-3, with D perhaps TRBD2 (6 bases). The CDR3 runs to 16 residues. Deletions cut 8 bases from V and 5 bases from J, with 23 bases between. The germline CDR1 and CDR2 sequences are MNHEY and SVGAGI. The CDR3: CASGSGGAGAGDTQYF. CDR3 DNA: TGTGCCAGCGGGAGTGGCGGGGCAGGAGCAGGAGATACGCAGTATTTT.

For this clonotype: A single base separates this from a much larger clone, so it may be a read error. The rearrangement uses TRBV28 and TRBJ2-7; 10 bases are a match to TRBD1. Germline CDR1 is MDHEN and CDR2 is SYDVKM. The CDR3 contains 14 residues. The CDR3: CVSSRQGAYHEQYF. In nucleotides, the CDR3 is TGTGTCAGCAGCAGACAGGGGGCATACCACGAGCAGTACTTC.

A few counts support this clonotype. The rearrangement uses TRBV19 and TRBJ2-7, with a possible D match to TRBD1 (5 bases). The CDR3 sequence is 13 residues long. CDR1 LNHDA and CDR2 SQIVND come from the germline V gene (reference sequence). V lost 10 bases to trimming and J lost 2 bases, with 15 bases between them. CDR3 protein: CATRKTATYEQYF. The CDR3 DNA reads as TGTGCCACTAGGAAGACAGCAACCTACGAGCAGTACTTC.

The chain has TRBV12-3 or TRBV12-4 and TRBJ2-6, with unresolved D. V was clipped by 2 bases and J by 0 bases, with 2 bases between them. The CDR3 has 14 amino acids. Written as DNA, the CDR3 is TGTGCCAGCAGTTTAAACTCTGGGGCCAACGTCCTGACTTTC. Translation: CASSLNSGANVLTF.

This clonotype was counted at least ten times. The rearrangement links TRBV12-3 or TRBV12-4 to TRBJ2-7, with 7 bases identical to TRBD1. The CDR3 spans 13 residues. The trim removed 6 bases at V and 6 bases at J, leaving 8 bases unmatched. CDR3 residues: CASRLTGTGEQYF. The CDR3 nucleotides read TGTGCCAGCAGGCTGACAGGGACCGGCGAGCAGTACTTC.

This clonotype was recorded many times. This sequence joins TRBV20-1 and TRBJ2-2; 7 nucleotides agree with TRBD2. The CDR3 consists of 14 residues. Losses at the gene ends were 2 bases for V and 2 bases for J; bases not matched to a gene: 2. The germline V gene has CDR1 DFQATT and CDR2 SNEGSKA (reference sequence). CDR3 DNA sequence: TGCAGTGCTAGACCAGCGGGAAACACCGGGGAGCTGTTTTTT. It encodes CSARPAGNTGELFF.

This clonotype was detected many times. The J gene is TRBJ2-1, the V gene TRBV6-5; the match to TRBD2 covers 11 bases. Germline values: CDR1 MNHEY, CDR2 SVGAGI. V dropped 6 bases and J dropped 4; count of bases not matched to a gene: 5. This CDR3 has 15 residues. The chain's CDR3 is CASREGLAAYNEQFF. As DNA, the CDR3 is TGTGCCAGCAGGGAGGGACTAGCGGCGTACAATGAGCAGTTCTTC.

This clonotype was picked up a small number of times. V usage is TRBV20-1 and J usage is TRBJ2-1; perhaps TRBD1 as D (6 bases). CDR1 and CDR2 from the germline V gene are DFQATT and SNEGSKA (reference sequence). CDR3 length: 16 residues. The germline V and J ends were trimmed by 0 bases and 7 bases, with 19 bases remaining between them. The CDR3 bases are TGCAGTGCTAGAGATCGGCGGCAGGGGATTTATAATGAGCAGTTCTTC. Protein product: CSARDRRQGIYNEQFF.

At least ten counts were recorded for this clonotype. The J gene is TRBJ2-1, the V gene TRBV3-1, with TRBD2 identical over 10 bases. The V gene end was trimmed by 0 bases and the J gene end by 4 bases; junction bases not matched to a gene: 3. Germline values: CDR1 LGHDT, CDR2 YNNKEL (reference sequence). The CDR3 length is 16 residues. The CDR3 sequence is CASSQDPSGGYNEQFF. The CDR3 DNA follows: TGTGCCAGCAGCCAAGACCCTAGCGGGGGATACAATGAGCAGTTCTTC.

This clonotype showed up many times. The V gene is TRBV7-6, the J gene TRBJ1-4; D gene unclear. V lost 5 bases and J 0 bases, leaving 13 bases between the germline ends. The CDR3 runs 16 residues. Germline values: CDR1 SGHVS, CDR2 FNYEAQ. The CDR3 is CASSTGPRSTNEKLFF. CDR3 nucleotide sequence: TGTGCCAGCAGCACGGGTCCAAGGTCAACTAATGAAAAACTGTTTTTT.

This clonotype occurred many times. The V gene is TRBV7-9, the J gene TRBJ2-2; D might be TRBD1 (6 bases). CDR1 SEHNR and CDR2 FQNEAQ come from the germline V gene (reference sequence). This CDR3 region has 15 residues. Trimming took off 4 bases at V and 4 bases at J, with 13 bases between the two ends. The DNA of the CDR3 is TGTGCCAGCAGCTCTCCAGGGGCGGGCACCGGGGAGCTGTTTTTT. Amino acid sequence: CASSSPGAGTGELFF.

This clonotype was recorded at least ten times. The chain combines TRBV12-3 or TRBV12-4 with TRBJ2-7; a weak D match, TRBD2 (6 bases). The CDR3 is made up of 16 amino acids. The germline V and J ends were trimmed by 2 bases and 3 bases, with 17 bases remaining between them. The CDR3: CASSLYPPGLGYEQYF. The CDR3 DNA follows: TGTGCCAGCAGTTTATACCCCCCGGGACTCGGCTACGAGCAGTACTTC.

Details on this clonotype: This may be a read error, as it is one base from a much larger clone. V gene TRBV16 combines with J gene TRBJ1-5; no definite D call. CDR1 is KGHSY and CDR2 is FQNENV in the germline V gene. The V gene lost 7 bases and the J gene lost 2 bases, with 9 bases spanning the gap. CDR3 length: 13 amino acids. This CDR3 reads CASNRQGNQPQHF. CDR3 DNA sequence: TGTGCCAGCAACCGTCAGGGCAATCAGCCCCAGCATTTT.

This clonotype occurred many times. The J gene is TRBJ2-7, the V gene TRBV7-9; 8 bases are shared with TRBD1. The CDR3 is 13 residues long. With 5 bases clipped from V and 4 bases from J, the junction kept 4 bases outside the gene matches. Germline CDR1 SEHNR, CDR2 FQNEAQ (reference sequence). CDR3 protein: CASSEWTGYEQYF. The CDR3, as DNA: TGTGCCAGCAGCGAATGGACAGGGTACGAGCAGTACTTC.

This clonotype was counted at least ten times. The J gene is TRBJ1-4, the V gene TRBV4-1; 8 nucleotides align to TRBD1. V was clipped by 0 bases and J by 7 bases; unmatched bases: 7. Germline V gives CDR1 MGHRA, CDR2 YSYEKL. The CDR3 is made up of 16 amino acids. The CDR3 nucleotides read TGCGCCAGCAGCCAAGAAGTTCAGGGGGCGCGTGAAAAACTGTTTTTT. Protein: CASSQEVQGAREKLFF.

This clonotype occurred many times. The chain has TRBV5-1 and TRBJ2-7; D call uncertain. The germline V and J ends were trimmed by 2 bases and 3 bases, with 9 bases remaining between them. CDR3 length: 13 amino acids. The V gene's germline CDR1 is SGHRS and CDR2 YFSETQ. CDR3 in amino acids: CASSLQDNYEQYF. The CDR3 DNA follows: TGCGCCAGCAGCTTACAAGACAACTACGAGCAGTACTTC.

This clonotype was detected ten times or more. The chain joins TRBV20-1 to TRBJ1-1; possible D gene TRBD1, 6 bases. V was trimmed by 1 base and J by 2 bases, leaving 26 bases between them. Germline assignment: CDR1 DFQATT and CDR2 SNEGSKA (reference sequence). CDR3 size: 19 residues. For the CDR3, the DNA is TGCAGTGCTAGAGTCCCCCGGACAGAGGCATGGCCGAATAACACTGAAGCTTTCTTT. It codes for CSARVPRTEAWPNNTEAFF.

This clonotype showed up many times. J is TRBJ2-3 and V is TRBV10-3, with no clear D. The germline CDR1 and CDR2 sequences are ENHRY and SYGVKD. V lost 8 bases and J lost 4, with 7 bases in between. The CDR3 consists of 11 residues. CDR3 sequence: CAIGRADTQYF. CDR3 nucleotide sequence: TGTGCCATCGGCCGGGCAGATACGCAGTATTTT.

At least ten counts were recorded for this clonotype. The chain recombines TRBV24-1 with TRBJ2-1, with D perhaps matching TRBD2 (5 bases). There are 14 residues in the CDR3. The germline V gene encodes CDR1 KGHDR and CDR2 SFDVKD. V lost 4 bases and J lost 8, with 14 bases in between. The CDR3 DNA reads as TGTGCCACCAGTGAAAGCGGTACTCGGGATGAGCAGTTCTTC. Translation: CATSESGTRDEQFF.

This clonotype has a handful of counts. The chain employs TRBV9 and TRBJ2-2; D might be TRBD1 (6 bases). The CDR3 totals 13 residues. The germline gives CDR1 SGDLS, CDR2 YYNGEE. The V gene lost 5 bases and the J gene lost 4 bases, with 9 bases spanning the gap. The CDR3 protein is CASRTGSTGELFF. The CDR3 coding sequence is TGTGCCAGCAGGACAGGAAGCACCGGGGAGCTGTTTTTT.

This clonotype was counted at least ten times. The rearrangement joins TRBV20-1 to TRBJ2-1, with 9 bases matching TRBD1. The CDR3 is made up of 13 amino acids. Per the germline V gene, CDR1 is DFQATT and CDR2 is SNEGSKA (reference sequence). V shed 5 bases and J 7 bases; nucleotides not matched to a gene: 6. The DNA of the CDR3 is TGCAGTGCTCAGCAGGGACAGGGAAATGAGCAGTTCTTC. This sequence encodes CSAQQGQGNEQFF.